Listed below are T cell receptor beta chains from one sample, sequenced in a study of T cell responses to AZD1222 COVID-19 vaccine. Produced via immunoSEQ multiplex PCR; TCRdb's table is partial and in-frame only. The table shows 95,000 to 150,000 clones, with around 90% occurring only once. The starting material was peripheral blood, obtained 28 days after the second dose of the MenACWY control vaccine. These receptors were collected from an adult who received the MenACWY meningococcal vaccine as a control. Each CDR3 is given with its conserved first and last residue. The D gene is left open where the match is weak. Expanded clones are given a class, and other clones once, few, many or no size at all.

>TRBJ2-3|.|.|TRBV2
TGTGCCACCACGGCCAGGCTCACAGATACGCAGTATTTT
CATTARLTDTQYF
>TRBJ1-1|.|.|TRBV2
TGTGCCAGCAGTGTAGGTCAGGCCGGGGGAGACACTGAAGCTTTCTTT
CASSVGQAGGDTEAFF
>TRBJ2-1|TRBD1|.|TRBV15
TGTGCCACCAGCAGAGCTCGGACAGGGGGAAATGAGCAGTTCTTC
CATSRARTGGNEQFF
>TRBJ1-5|.|.|TRBV27
TGTGCCAGCAGTCCAAGGCAGGCTAGCAATCAGCCCCAGCATTTT
CASSPRQASNQPQHF
>TRBJ2-1|.|.|TRBV3-1/TRBV3-2
TGTGCCAGCAAAAGTCACGGGAGCTCCTACAATGAGCAGTTCTTC
CASKSHGSSYNEQFF
>TRBJ2-1|TRBD2|.|TRBV5-5
TGTGCCAGCAGCTTATATAGCGGGGGGGCCGGAGATGAGCAGTTCTTC
CASSLYSGGAGDEQFF
>TRBJ2-1|TRBD2|once|TRBV5-4
TGTGCCAGCAGCTTGGGTGGTAGCGGGAGATACAATGAGCAGTTCTTC
CASSLGGSGRYNEQFF
>TRBJ2-3|TRBD2|.|TRBV7-2
TGTGCCAGCAGCCCCCAGGGACTAGTCTTCACAGATACGCAGTATTTT
CASSPQGLVFTDTQYF
>TRBJ2-5|.|.|TRBV7-9
TGTGCCAGCAGCTTAGTCCCGGGGAGAGCAAAAGAGACCCAGTACTTC
CASSLVPGRAKETQYF
>TRBJ1-5|.|.|TRBV19
TGTGCCAGTAGTATATTTACGGGCTCCGGTCGGGCCCAGCATTTT
CASSIFTGSGRAQHF
>TRBJ1-6|.|.|TRBV4-1
TGCGCCAGCAGCCATCCCCCCGGGATAATTCCCTCCTATAATTCACCCCTCCACTTT
CASSHPPGIIPSYNSPLHF
>TRBJ2-2|.|.|TRBV19
TGTGCCAGTAGTTTAGGCTATTCCGGGGAGCTGTTTTTT
CASSLGYSGELFF
>TRBJ2-1|.|.|TRBV7-3
TGTGCCAGCAGCTTAATGGGCGGTACATCCTACAATGAGCAGTTCTTC
CASSLMGGTSYNEQFF
>TRBJ2-5|.|.|TRBV18
TGTGCCAGCTCACCACCGATTGAGTCGGAGACCCAGTACTTC
CASSPPIESETQYF
>TRBJ1-2|.|.|TRBV12-3/TRBV12-4
TGTGCCAGCAAAAGGGGCTTAGGCTATGGCTACACCTTC
CASKRGLGYGYTF
>TRBJ1-1|.|once|TRBV5-4
TGTGCCAGCAGCGCTTCGAGGACCATGAACACTGAAGCTTTCTTT
CASSASRTMNTEAFF
>TRBJ2-7|TRBD1|.|TRBV27
TGTGCCAGCAGTTTAGGGGCTAGGGGGCTCGACGAGCAGTACTTC
CASSLGARGLDEQYF
>TRBJ2-1|TRBD2|.|TRBV6-5
TGTGCCAGCAGTTACGCGGGGGGTCCGGCTTACAATGAGCAGTTCTTC
CASSYAGGPAYNEQFF
>TRBJ2-1|TRBD1|.|TRBV19
TGTGCCACCGGGGACAGTTACAATGAGCAGTTCTTC
CATGDSYNEQFF
>TRBJ2-7|.|.|TRBV10-3
TGTGCCATCAGAGACAAGAAGTACGAGCAGTACTTC
CAIRDKKYEQYF
>TRBJ2-1|TRBD2|.|TRBV7-9
TGTGCCAGCAGCGCCTTAGCGGGATTAATGGATGAGCAGTTCTTC
CASSALAGLMDEQFF
>TRBJ1-2|.|.|TRBV7-2
TGTGCCAGCAGCTTAGCGGGGGCTAATTATGGCTACACCTTC
CASSLAGANYGYTF
>TRBJ2-5|.|.|TRBV7-9
TGTGCCAGCAGCAAGAGGGGGGCCCGGGAGACCCAGTACTTC
CASSKRGARETQYF
>TRBJ1-1|.|.|TRBV11-2
TGTGCCAGCAGCTTAGATTTAGCAGGGAACACTGAAGCTTTCTTT
CASSLDLAGNTEAFF
>TRBJ2-7|.|.|TRBV5-1
TGCGCCAGCAGCTCGGGACTCCTATACGAGCAGTACTTC
CASSSGLLYEQYF
>TRBJ1-1|.|once|TRBV28
TGTGCCAGCACCCTCCCCAGATCGGGGGGGAACACTGAAGCTTTCTTT
CASTLPRSGGNTEAFF
>TRBJ2-6|.|.|TRBV2
TGTGCCAGCAGTGATGGAGGGGTAGGGAGCTCTGGGGCCAACGTCCTGACTTTC
CASSDGGVGSSGANVLTF
>TRBJ2-2|.|.|TRBV28
TGTGCCAGCAGTTTAGGATCAGAGATTGCCGGGGAGCTGTTTTTT
CASSLGSEIAGELFF
>TRBJ1-1|.|.|TRBV7-9
TGTGCCAGCAGCTTTTCGGACACTGAAGCTTTCTTT
CASSFSDTEAFF
>TRBJ2-5|.|.|TRBV19
TGTGCCAGTAGTATGGGAGGACAGGTACAAGAGACCCAGTACTTC
CASSMGGQVQETQYF
>TRBJ2-1|.|.|TRBV7-3
TGTGCCAGCAGCATGGACCCGAGCTCCTACAATGAGCAGTTCTTC
CASSMDPSSYNEQFF
>TRBJ2-5|.|.|TRBV7-6
TGTGCCAGCAGCTTAGCTCCTTGGCAGCAAGAGACCCAGTACTTC
CASSLAPWQQETQYF
>TRBJ2-7|.|.|TRBV21-1
TGTGCCAGAACTACTCTAGGGGCCTCCTACGAGCAGTACTTC
CARTTLGASYEQYF
>TRBJ1-3|.|.|TRBV18
TGTGCCAGCTCACCCTTTGGAAACACCATATATTTT
CASSPFGNTIYF
>TRBJ1-3|.|.|TRBV19
TGTGCCACCCATCGGGGAGGGACCACGTTTGGAAACACCATATATTTT
CATHRGGTTFGNTIYF
>TRBJ2-2|.|.|TRBV11-3
TGTGCCAGCAGCGAATCCCACGGATTTGCCGGGGAGCTGTTTTTT
CASSESHGFAGELFF
>TRBJ1-2|.|.|TRBV5-5
TGTGCCAGCAGCTTGGTCCGGACAAACGGGGGGAAGGGCTACACCTTC
CASSLVRTNGGKGYTF
>TRBJ2-3|.|.|TRBV19
TGTGCCAGTAGGATCAAGGGCACAGATACGCAGTATTTT
CASRIKGTDTQYF
>TRBJ2-3|.|.|TRBV6-5
TGTGCCAGCAGTTACTCCAGGGAAGGAGATACGCAGTATTTT
CASSYSREGDTQYF
>TRBJ2-1|TRBD1|.|TRBV5-8
TGTGCCAGCAGCCCGGGACAGTTCAATGAGCAGTTCTTC
CASSPGQFNEQFF
>TRBJ1-2|TRBD1|few|TRBV4-3
TGCGCCAGCAGCCAGGATACAGGGGGCAGGAGTGGCTACACCTTC
CASSQDTGGRSGYTF
>TRBJ1-5|.|.|TRBV27
TGTGCCAGCAGTCTAGGGGGAGCTAATCAGCCCCAGCATTTT
CASSLGGANQPQHF